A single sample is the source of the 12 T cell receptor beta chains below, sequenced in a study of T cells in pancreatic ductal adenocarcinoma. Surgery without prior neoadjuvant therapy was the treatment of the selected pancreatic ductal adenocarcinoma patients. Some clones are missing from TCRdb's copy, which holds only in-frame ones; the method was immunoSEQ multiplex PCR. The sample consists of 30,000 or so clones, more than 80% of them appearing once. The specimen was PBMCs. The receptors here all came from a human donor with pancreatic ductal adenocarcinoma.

The CDR3 loop is CASSRGPSDEQFF. DNA for the CDR3: TGTGCCAGCAGCCGAGGGCCTTCCGATGAGCAGTTCTTC. The rearrangement links TRBV5-4 to TRBJ2-1; D might be TRBD2 (5 bases). This CDR3 is 13 amino acids long. The germline CDR1 and CDR2 sequences are SGHNT and YYREEE (reference sequence). Trimming stripped 4 bases from V and 8 bases from J, with 13 bases between.

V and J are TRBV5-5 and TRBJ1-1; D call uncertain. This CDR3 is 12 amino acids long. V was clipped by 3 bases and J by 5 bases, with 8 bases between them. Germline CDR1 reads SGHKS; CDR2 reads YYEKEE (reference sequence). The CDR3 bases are TGTGCCAGCAGCTGGCGGGAGACTGAAGCTTTCTTT. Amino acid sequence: CASSWRETEAFF.

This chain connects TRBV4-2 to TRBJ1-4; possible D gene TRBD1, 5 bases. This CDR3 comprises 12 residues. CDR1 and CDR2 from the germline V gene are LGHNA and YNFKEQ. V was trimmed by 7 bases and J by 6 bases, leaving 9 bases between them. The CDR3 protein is CASNGADEKLFF. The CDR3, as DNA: TGTGCCAGCAACGGGGCTGATGAAAAACTGTTTTTT.

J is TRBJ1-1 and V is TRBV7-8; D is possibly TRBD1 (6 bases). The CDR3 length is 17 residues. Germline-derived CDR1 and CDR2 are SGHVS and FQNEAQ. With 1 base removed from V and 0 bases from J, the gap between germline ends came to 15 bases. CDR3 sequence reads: CASSLEASGTLNTEAFF. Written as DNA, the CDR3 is TGTGCCAGCAGCTTAGAAGCGTCGGGGACACTGAACACTGAAGCTTTCTTT.

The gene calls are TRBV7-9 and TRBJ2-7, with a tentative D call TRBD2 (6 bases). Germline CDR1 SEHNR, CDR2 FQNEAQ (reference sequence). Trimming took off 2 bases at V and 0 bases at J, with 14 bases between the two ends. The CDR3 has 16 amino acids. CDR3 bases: TGTGCCAGCAGCTTAACACGGACTACCCTCTCCTACGAGCAGTACTTC. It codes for CASSLTRTTLSYEQYF.

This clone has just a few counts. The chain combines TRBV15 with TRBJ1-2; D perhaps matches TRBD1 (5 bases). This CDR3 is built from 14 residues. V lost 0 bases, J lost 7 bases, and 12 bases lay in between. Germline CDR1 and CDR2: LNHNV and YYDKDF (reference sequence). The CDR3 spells CATSREGGSFGYTF. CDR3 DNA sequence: TGTGCCACCAGCAGAGAGGGGGGTTCATTTGGCTACACCTTC.

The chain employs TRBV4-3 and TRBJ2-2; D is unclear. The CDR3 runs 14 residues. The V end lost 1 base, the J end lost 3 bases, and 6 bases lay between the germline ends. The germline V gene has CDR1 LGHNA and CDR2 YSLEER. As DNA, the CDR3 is TGCGCCAGCAGCCAAGTTAGGGACACCGGGGAGCTGTTTTTT. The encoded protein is CASSQVRDTGELFF.

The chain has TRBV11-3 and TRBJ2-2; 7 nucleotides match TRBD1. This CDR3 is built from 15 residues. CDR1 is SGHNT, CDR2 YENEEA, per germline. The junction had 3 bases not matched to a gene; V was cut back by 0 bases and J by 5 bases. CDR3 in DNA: TGTGCCAGCAGCTTAGAAGAGACAGGGACCGGGGAGCTGTTTTTT. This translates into CASSLEETGTGELFF.

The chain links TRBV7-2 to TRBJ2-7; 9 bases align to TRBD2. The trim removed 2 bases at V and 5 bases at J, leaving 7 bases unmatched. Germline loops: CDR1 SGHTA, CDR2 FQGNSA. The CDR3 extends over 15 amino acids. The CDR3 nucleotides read TGTGCCAGCAGCTTACAAGCGGGAGGTTCCCACGAGCAGTACTTC. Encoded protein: CASSLQAGGSHEQYF.

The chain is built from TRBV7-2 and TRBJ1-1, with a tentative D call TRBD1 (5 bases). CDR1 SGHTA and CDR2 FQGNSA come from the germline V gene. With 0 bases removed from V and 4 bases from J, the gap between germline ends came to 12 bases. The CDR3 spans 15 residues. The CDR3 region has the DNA TGTGCCAGCAGCTTAGCCGGGACTGCCGTCACTGAAGCTTTCTTT. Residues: CASSLAGTAVTEAFF.

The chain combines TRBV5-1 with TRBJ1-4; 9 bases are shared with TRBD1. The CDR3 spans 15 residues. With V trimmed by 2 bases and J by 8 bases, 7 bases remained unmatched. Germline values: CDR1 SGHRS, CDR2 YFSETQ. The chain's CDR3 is CASSLGGTGNEKLFF. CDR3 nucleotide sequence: TGCGCCAGCAGCTTAGGGGGGACAGGGAACGAAAAACTGTTTTTT.

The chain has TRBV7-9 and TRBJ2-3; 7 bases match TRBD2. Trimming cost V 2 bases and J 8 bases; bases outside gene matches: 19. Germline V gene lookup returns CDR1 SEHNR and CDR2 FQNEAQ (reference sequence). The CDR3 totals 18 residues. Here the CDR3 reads CASSLYRRVAGVKGTQYF. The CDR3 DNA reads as TGTGCCAGCAGCTTATATCGTCGGGTCGCGGGAGTGAAGGGTACGCAGTATTTT.